The 21 T cell receptor beta chains below all came from one sample that was sequenced in a study of blood T cell repertoires in COVID-19. Measured with immunoSEQ multiplex PCR; TCRdb has only the in-frame clones, and not every one. The table includes roughly 200,000 clones, about 91% detected once. The sequencing input was PBMCs or T cells enriched from blood (not recorded which). These receptor sequences come from a man between 18 and 35 years old with acute COVID-19.

The rearrangement links TRBV19 to TRBJ1-1; D might be TRBD1 (6 bases). The germline V and J ends were trimmed by 1 base and 8 bases, with 17 bases remaining between them. CDR3 size: 15 residues. Germline values: CDR1 LNHDA, CDR2 SQIVND (reference sequence). The DNA for the CDR3 is TGTGCCAGTAGTATAGTCTCTCTGTTGGGGGCGGAAGCTTTCTTT. This sequence encodes CASSIVSLLGAEAFF.

This clone has a handful of counts. The genes are TRBV7-6 and TRBJ1-3; tentative D call: TRBD1 (6 bases). CDR3 length equals 16 residues. Germline assignment: CDR1 SGHVS and CDR2 FNYEAQ. V was cut by 5 bases and J by 2 bases, with 16 bases left in between. CDR3 region: CASSPTPGDAGNTIYF. The CDR3 region has the DNA TGTGCCAGCAGCCCCACCCCAGGGGACGCTGGAAACACCATATATTTT.

The rearrangement joins TRBV14 to TRBJ2-5, with a tentative D call TRBD1 (5 bases). CDR3 size: 15 residues. With 3 bases removed from V and 1 base from J, the gap between germline ends came to 12 bases. Germline V gene data show CDR1 as SGHDN and CDR2 as FVKESK. The CDR3 loop is CASSHNKGSQETQYF. The DNA for the CDR3 is TGTGCCAGCAGCCACAATAAGGGGTCCCAAGAGACCCAGTACTTC.

For this clone: This specimen includes other DNA sequences encoding the same CDR3. V gene TRBV20-1 combines with J gene TRBJ2-5; D is possibly TRBD2 (6 bases). Trimming took off 5 bases at V and 5 bases at J, with 6 bases between the two ends. The germline V gene has CDR1 DFQATT and CDR2 SNEGSKA (reference sequence). This CDR3 spans 10 amino acids. The CDR3 nucleotides read TGCAGTGCTCGGGAGGAGACCCAGTACTTC. Translated, it gives CSAREETQYF.

The rearrangement links TRBV9 to TRBJ2-3, with 9 bases lining up with TRBD2. This CDR3 region has 17 residues. V trimming: 4 bases; J trimming: 4 bases; junction bases outside the gene matches: 13. Germline CDR1 SGDLS, CDR2 YYNGEE. In nucleotides, the CDR3 is TGTGCCAGCAGCCCCCTGGATGGCGGGAGGGCCTCAGATACGCAGTATTTT. Its protein product is CASSPLDGGRASDTQYF.

The chain employs TRBV29-1 and TRBJ2-3; TRBD1 might be the D (7 bases). V lost 3 bases and J 4 bases, leaving 17 bases between the germline ends. Germline V CDR1 and CDR2: SQVTM, ANQGSEA. This CDR3 contains 15 residues. The CDR3, as DNA: TGCAGCGTTGACGCCAGGGGGGATCTAGCAGATACGCAGTATTTT. It translates to CSVDARGDLADTQYF.

V usage is TRBV30 and J usage is TRBJ2-1, with unresolved D. V dropped 2 bases and J dropped 0 bases, with 5 bases sitting between them. The CDR3 loop spans 13 amino acids. The germline V gene has CDR1 GTSNPN and CDR2 SVGIG (reference sequence). Here the CDR3 DNA reads TGTGCCTGGAGTCTAGGCTCCTACAATGAGCAGTTCTTC. This gives the protein CAWSLGSYNEQFF.

The sample holds one count of this clone. This chain links TRBV7-3 with TRBJ1-1, with 9 bases lining up with TRBD1. Germline V gives CDR1 SGHTA, CDR2 FQGTGA. The CDR3 has 13 amino acids. J lost 8 bases, V lost 4 bases, and 5 bases had no gene match. Written as DNA, the CDR3 is TGTGCCAGCAGCTCCTCAGGGACAGGGGAAGCTTTCTTT. Its translation is CASSSSGTGEAFF. Together with reference TRBV7-3 and TRBJ1-1, the CDR3 gives the full variable domain: GAGVSQTPSNKVTEKGKYVELRCDPISGHTALYWYRQSLGQGPEFLIYFQGTGAADDSGLPNDRFFAVRPEGSVSTLKIQRTERGDSAVYLCASSSSGTGEAFFGQGTRLTVV.

V and J are TRBV5-3 and TRBJ1-5; D perhaps matches TRBD1 (5 bases). TRBV5-3 is known as an ORF, though its function is uncertain. The CDR3 is 20 amino acids. V was clipped by 6 bases and J by 0 bases, with 28 bases between them. CDR3 residues: CARTRCREVRVLYSNQPQHF. CDR3 DNA: TGTGCCAGAACACGATGCAGGGAGGTCAGGGTGCTATATAGCAATCAGCCCCAGCATTTT.

The chain couples TRBV5-4 to TRBJ2-2, with 7 bases lining up with TRBD1. The CDR3 runs 17 residues. The germline V gene encodes CDR1 SGHNT and CDR2 YYREEE (reference sequence). With V trimmed by 4 bases and J by 0 bases, 9 bases remained unmatched. CDR3 loop: CASSTGQPTSNTGELFF. The CDR3 DNA reads TGTGCCAGCAGCACGGGACAGCCGACTTCGAACACCGGGGAGCTGTTTTTT.

V usage is TRBV24-1 and J usage is TRBJ2-3; 9 bases line up with TRBD2. J gave up 5 bases and V 3 bases, and 8 bases lay outside the gene matches. Germline V gene data show CDR1 as KGHDR and CDR2 as SFDVKD. This CDR3 has 16 amino acids. In DNA, the CDR3 is TGTGCCACCAGTGATGGGGCGGGAGGGCCTGGAGATACGCAGTATTTT. Amino acid sequence: CATSDGAGGPGDTQYF.

A single count supports this clone. The chain has TRBV5-5 and TRBJ1-5; D not certain. Germline lookup yields CDR1 SGHKS and CDR2 YYEKEE (reference sequence). The V gene lost 0 bases and the J gene lost 7 bases, with 20 bases spanning the gap. CDR3 size: 17 residues. In nucleotides, the CDR3 is TGTGCCAGCAGCTTGGGAGTAGGCGGGGTGGATTGGCAGCCCCAGCATTTT. Translating it yields CASSLGVGGVDWQPQHF. The variable domain in full, with the rest retrieved from reference TRBV5-5 and TRBJ1-5, is DAGVTQSPTHLIKTRGQQVTLRCSPISGHKSVSWYQQVLGQGPQFIFQYYEKEERGRGNFPDRFSARQFPNYSSELNVNALLLGDSALYLCASSLGVGGVDWQPQHFGDGTRLSIL.

V usage is TRBV2 and J usage is TRBJ2-7; no reliable D call. The V end was cut by 7 bases, the J end by 1 base, with 5 bases between. Germline V lookup: CDR1 SNHLY, CDR2 FYNNEI. This CDR3 has 11 residues. CDR3 region: CASTLSYEQYF. The CDR3 nucleotides read TGTGCCAGCACCCTTTCCTACGAGCAGTACTTC. The whole variable domain, remainder taken from reference TRBV2 and TRBJ2-7, is EPEVTQTPSHQVTQMGQEVILRCVPISNHLYFYWYRQILGQKVEFLVSFYNNEISEKSEIFDDQFSVERPDGSNFTLKIRSTKLEDSAMYFCASTLSYEQYFGPGTRLTVT.

V and J are TRBV5-4 and TRBJ2-3; TRBD1 agrees at 10 bases. The CDR3 totals 14 residues. Germline V lookup: CDR1 SGHNT, CDR2 YYREEE (reference sequence). Trimming took 7 bases from V and 3 from J; bases not matched to a gene: 5. The CDR3 here is CASSGTGVTDTQYF. The CDR3 DNA follows: TGTGCCAGCTCTGGGACAGGGGTGACAGATACGCAGTATTTT.

The rearrangement links TRBV18 to TRBJ2-7, with D possibly TRBD1 on 6 matching bases. V was clipped by 2 bases and J by 6 bases, with 17 bases between them. The CDR3 consists of 15 residues. Looked up from germline, CDR1 is KGHSH and CDR2 is LQKENI. CDR3 DNA: TGTGCCAGCTCACCAAAACAGGGTCAATTAGGCGAGCAGTACTTC. It is translated as CASSPKQGQLGEQYF.

The chain couples TRBV6-5 to TRBJ1-3; D is undetermined. The CDR3 is made up of 15 amino acids. V gave up 2 bases and J gave up 4 bases, with 12 bases separating them. From germline, CDR1 is MNHEY and CDR2 SVGAGI. CDR3 in DNA: TGTGCCAGCAGTTACGGCAGGCCGTCCGGAAACACCATATATTTT. This encodes CASSYGRPSGNTIYF.

The J gene is TRBJ2-1, the V gene TRBV7-2, with no clear D. V gave up 1 base and J gave up 9 bases, with 10 bases separating them. CDR3 length: 13 residues. In germline, CDR1 is SGHTA, CDR2 FQGNSA. CDR3 sequence reads: CASSLDRWAEQFF. DNA for the CDR3: TGTGCCAGCAGCTTAGACCGGTGGGCTGAGCAGTTCTTC.

This clone came up once. The chain recombines TRBV5-6 with TRBJ1-6; no clear D gene. V was cut by 2 bases and J by 7 bases, with 4 bases left in between. The CDR3 covers 12 residues. The V gene's germline CDR1 is SGHDT and CDR2 YYEEEE. The CDR3 sequence: CASSFGNSPLHF. The CDR3 DNA reads as TGTGCCAGCAGCTTCGGGAATTCACCCCTCCACTTT.

The chain uses TRBV11-3 and TRBJ2-7; 8 bases line up with TRBD1. Trimming removed 1 base from V and 3 bases from J; junction bases left unmatched: 5. CDR1 and CDR2 (germline): SGHNT, YENEEA. This CDR3 comprises 15 residues. Written as DNA, the CDR3 is TGTGCCAGCAGCTTAGGGCAGGGGGCGCGCTACGAGCAGTACTTC. It codes for CASSLGQGARYEQYF.

The chain employs TRBV28 and TRBJ1-4; D is unclear. Trimming stripped 9 bases from V and 8 bases from J, with 16 bases between. The V gene's germline CDR1 is MDHEN and CDR2 SYDVKM. This CDR3 has 13 amino acids. The CDR3 DNA is TGTGCCAGTGTCTCGAGGGCGGCGGAAAAACTGTTTTTT. Its protein product is CASVSRAAEKLFF.

The chain is built from TRBV6-5 and TRBJ1-5, with 7 nucleotides matching TRBD1. Per the germline V gene, CDR1 is MNHEY and CDR2 is SVGAGI. J gave up 4 bases and V 6 bases, and 6 bases lay outside the gene matches. The CDR3 sequence is 14 residues long. CDR3 DNA sequence: TGTGCCAGCAGCCGGACAGGCCGGAATCAGCCCCAGCATTTT. Residues: CASSRTGRNQPQHF.